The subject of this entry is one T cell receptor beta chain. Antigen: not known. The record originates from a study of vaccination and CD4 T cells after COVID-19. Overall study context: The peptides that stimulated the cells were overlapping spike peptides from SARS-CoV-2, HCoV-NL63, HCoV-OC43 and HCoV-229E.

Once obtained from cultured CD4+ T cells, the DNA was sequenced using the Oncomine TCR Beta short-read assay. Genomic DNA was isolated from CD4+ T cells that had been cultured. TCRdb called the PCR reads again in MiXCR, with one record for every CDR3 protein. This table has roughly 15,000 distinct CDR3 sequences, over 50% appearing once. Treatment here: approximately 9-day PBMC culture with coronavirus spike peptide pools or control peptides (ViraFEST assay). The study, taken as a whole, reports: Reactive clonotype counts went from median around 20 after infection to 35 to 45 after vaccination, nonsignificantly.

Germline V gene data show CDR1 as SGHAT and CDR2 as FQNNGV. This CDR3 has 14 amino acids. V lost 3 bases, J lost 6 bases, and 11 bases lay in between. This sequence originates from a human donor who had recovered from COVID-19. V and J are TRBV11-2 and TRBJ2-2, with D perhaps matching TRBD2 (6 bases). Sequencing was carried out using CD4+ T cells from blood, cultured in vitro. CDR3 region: CASSLEPGAGELFF. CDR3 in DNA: TGTGCCAGCAGCTTGGAACCGGGGGCCGGGGAGCTGTTTTTT.